This T cell receptor beta chain was recorded in a study of neurological immune-mediated disorders. This clonotype has ten or more counts. MiXCR, applied by TCRdb to the 5' RACE reads, yields one record per CDR3 protein. The data contain fewer than 85,000 distinct CDR3 sequences, 3.5% to 4.5% of them singletons. Stated time point: longitudinal time-point 3. This TCR was recovered from a woman in her sixties with multiple sclerosis. The source material was PBMCs.

The CDR3 nucleotides are TGTGCCAGCAGCTTAGGCGGCGGGCCTCCCTCCTACGAGCAGTACTTC. Translated, it gives CASSLGGGPPSYEQYF. This chain joins TRBV7-6 and TRBJ2-7; D may be TRBD2 (5 bases). The germline V gene has CDR1 SGHVS and CDR2 FNYEAQ. The CDR3 extends over 16 amino acids. The V and J ends lost 1 base and 0 bases respectively, with 13 bases between them.